The sequence of this TCR beta chain was determined in a study of control samples from healthy donors and cancer patients. Sequencing used immunoSEQ multiplex PCR; TCRdb keeps in-frame clones, though not all of them. The table includes roughly 80,000 clones, nearly 90% detected once. The CDR3 consists of 17 residues. Germline assignment: CDR1 LNHNV and CDR2 YYDKDF (reference sequence). Trimming took 5 bases from V and 4 from J, leaving 21 bases between them. Sample: blood. The chain uses TRBV15 and TRBJ1-3; D perhaps matches TRBD1 (5 bases). The source of this sequence is a man between 50 and 59 years old in good health. Written as DNA, the CDR3 is TGTGCCACCAGCCCACCTGGGGGGGGACTAGTCGGAAACACCATATATTTT. Protein sequence: CATSPPGGGLVGNTIYF.